This entry describes one TCR beta chain. The V and J ends lost 0 bases and 5 bases, in that order; junction bases with no gene match: 9. This CDR3 contains 17 residues. Germline loops: CDR1 SGHAT, CDR2 FQNNGV. The data were taken from a study of blood T cell repertoires in COVID-19. Repertoires were generated with immunoSEQ multiplex PCR, while TCRdb's copy carries only in-frame clones and drops some. The sample contains roughly 250,000 clones, 85% of which appear only once. The V call is TRBV11-2, the J call TRBJ2-1; 8 nucleotides align to TRBD2. The sequenced material came from peripheral blood. The receptor comes from a woman aged 55-69 years with active or convalescent COVID-19. CDR3 DNA sequence: TGTGCCAGCAGCTTAGAGGTGGCGGGGGGTGTTAACAATGAGCAGTTCTTC. Translated: CASSLEVAGGVNNEQFF.